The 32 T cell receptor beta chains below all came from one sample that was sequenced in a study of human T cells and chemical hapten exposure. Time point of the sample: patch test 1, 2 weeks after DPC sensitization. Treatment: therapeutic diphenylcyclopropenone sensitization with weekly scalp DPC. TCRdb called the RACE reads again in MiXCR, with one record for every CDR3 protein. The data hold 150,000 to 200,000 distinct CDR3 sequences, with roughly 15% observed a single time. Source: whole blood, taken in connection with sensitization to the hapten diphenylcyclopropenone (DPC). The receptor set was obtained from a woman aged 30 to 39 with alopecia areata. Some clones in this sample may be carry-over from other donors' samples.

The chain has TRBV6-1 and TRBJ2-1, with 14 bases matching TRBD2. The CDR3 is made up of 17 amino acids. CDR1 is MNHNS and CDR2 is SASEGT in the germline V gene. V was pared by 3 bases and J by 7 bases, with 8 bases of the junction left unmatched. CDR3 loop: CASSERSGLAGENEQFF. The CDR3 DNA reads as TGTGCCAGCAGTGAGCGCTCGGGACTAGCGGGAGAAAATGAGCAGTTCTTC.

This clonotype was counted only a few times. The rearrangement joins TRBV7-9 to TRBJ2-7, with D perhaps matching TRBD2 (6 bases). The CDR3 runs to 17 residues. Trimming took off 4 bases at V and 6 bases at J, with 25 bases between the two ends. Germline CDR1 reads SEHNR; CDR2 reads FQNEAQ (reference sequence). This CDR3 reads CASSSPGERPTLIEQYF. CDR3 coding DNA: TGTGCCAGCAGCTCGCCGGGGGAGCGACCTACCTTGATCGAGCAGTACTTC. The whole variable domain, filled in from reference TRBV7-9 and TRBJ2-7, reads DTGVSQNPRHKITKRGQNVTFRCDPISEHNRLYWYRQTLGQGPEFLTYFQNEAQLEKSRLLSDRFSAERPKGSFSTLEIQRTEQGDSAMYLCASSSPGERPTLIEQYFGPGTRLTVT.

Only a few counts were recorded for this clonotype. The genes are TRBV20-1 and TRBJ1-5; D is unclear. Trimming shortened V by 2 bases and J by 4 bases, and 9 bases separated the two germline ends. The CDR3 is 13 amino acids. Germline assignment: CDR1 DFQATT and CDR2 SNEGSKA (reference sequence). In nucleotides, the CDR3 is TGCAGTGCTAGATGGGGTGTGAATCAGCCCCAGCATTTT. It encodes CSARWGVNQPQHF.

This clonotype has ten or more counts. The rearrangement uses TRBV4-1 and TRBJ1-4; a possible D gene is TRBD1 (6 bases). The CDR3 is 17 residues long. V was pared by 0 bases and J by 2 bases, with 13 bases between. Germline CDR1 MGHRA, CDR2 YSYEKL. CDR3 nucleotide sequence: TGCGCCAGCAGCCAAGATTTCCGGGGGCGGACTAATGAAAAACTGTTTTTT. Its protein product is CASSQDFRGRTNEKLFF.

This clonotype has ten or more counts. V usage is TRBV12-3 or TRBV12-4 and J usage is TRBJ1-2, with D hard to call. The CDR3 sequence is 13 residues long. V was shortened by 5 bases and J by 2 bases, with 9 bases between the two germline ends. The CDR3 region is CASSQDGNYGYTF. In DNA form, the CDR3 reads TGTGCCAGCAGTCAGGACGGGAACTATGGCTACACCTTC.

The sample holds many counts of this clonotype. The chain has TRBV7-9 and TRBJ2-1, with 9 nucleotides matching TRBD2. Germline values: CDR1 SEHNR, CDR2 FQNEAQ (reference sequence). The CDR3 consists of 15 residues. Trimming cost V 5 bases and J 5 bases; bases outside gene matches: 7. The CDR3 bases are TGTGCCAGCAGCACTTTAGCGGGAGCGGACAATGAGCAGTTCTTC. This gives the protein CASSTLAGADNEQFF.

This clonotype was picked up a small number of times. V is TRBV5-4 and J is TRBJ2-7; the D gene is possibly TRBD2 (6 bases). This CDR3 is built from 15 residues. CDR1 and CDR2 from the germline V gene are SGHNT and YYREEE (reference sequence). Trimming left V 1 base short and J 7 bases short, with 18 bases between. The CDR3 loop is CASSLYDRGLWEQYF. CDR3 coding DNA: TGTGCCAGCAGCTTGTACGATCGGGGACTTTGGGAGCAGTACTTC.

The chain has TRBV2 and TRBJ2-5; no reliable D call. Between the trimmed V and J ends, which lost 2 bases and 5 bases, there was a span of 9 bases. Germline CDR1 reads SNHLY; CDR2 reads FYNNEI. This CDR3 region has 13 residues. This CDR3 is CASSEQILETQYF. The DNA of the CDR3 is TGTGCCAGCAGTGAACAGATTCTCGAGACCCAGTACTTC.

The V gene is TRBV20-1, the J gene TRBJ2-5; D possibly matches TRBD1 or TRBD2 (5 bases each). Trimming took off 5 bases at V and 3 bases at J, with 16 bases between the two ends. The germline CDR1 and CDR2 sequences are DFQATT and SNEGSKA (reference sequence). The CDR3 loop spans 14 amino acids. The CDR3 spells CSAPPKGTKETQYF. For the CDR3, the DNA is TGCAGTGCTCCCCCCAAGGGGACCAAAGAGACCCAGTACTTC.

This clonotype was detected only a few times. The CDR3 sequence: CASKAGVYRGDSPLHF. CDR3 coding DNA: TGTGCCAGCAAAGCGGGGGTGTACAGGGGGGATTCACCCCTCCACTTT. The chain employs TRBV6-2 or TRBV6-3 and TRBJ1-6; 8 positions match TRBD1. The V gene end was trimmed by 7 bases and the J gene end by 8 bases; junction bases not matched to a gene: 13. Per germline, CDR1 MNHEY and CDR2 SVGEGT. The length of the CDR3 is 16 residues.

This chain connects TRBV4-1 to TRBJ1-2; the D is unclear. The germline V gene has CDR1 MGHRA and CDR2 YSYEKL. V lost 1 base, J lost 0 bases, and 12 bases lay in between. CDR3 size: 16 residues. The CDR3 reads CASSQGSGTSNYGYTF. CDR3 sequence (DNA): TGCGCCAGCAGCCAAGGATCGGGAACATCTAACTATGGCTACACCTTC.

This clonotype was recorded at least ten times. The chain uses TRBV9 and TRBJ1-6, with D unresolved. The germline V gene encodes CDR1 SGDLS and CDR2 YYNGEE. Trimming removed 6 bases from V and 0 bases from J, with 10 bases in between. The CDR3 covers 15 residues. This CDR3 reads CASTSGSSYNSPLHF. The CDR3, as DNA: TGTGCCAGCACCTCCGGGAGCTCCTATAATTCACCCCTCCACTTT.

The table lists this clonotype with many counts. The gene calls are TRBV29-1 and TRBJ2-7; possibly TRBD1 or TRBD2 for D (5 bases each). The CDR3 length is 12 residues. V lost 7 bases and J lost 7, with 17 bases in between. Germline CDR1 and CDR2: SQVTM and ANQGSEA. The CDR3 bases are TGCAGCGCCGCCTTAGGGACCACTGAGCAGTACTTC. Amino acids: CSAALGTTEQYF.

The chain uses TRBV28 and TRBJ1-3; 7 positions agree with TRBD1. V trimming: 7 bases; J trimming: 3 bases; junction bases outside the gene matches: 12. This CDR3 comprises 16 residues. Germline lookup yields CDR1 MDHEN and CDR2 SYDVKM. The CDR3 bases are TGTGCCAGCATTGCAGGGGGGCCGCAGGTTGGAAACACCATATATTTT. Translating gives CASIAGGPQVGNTIYF.

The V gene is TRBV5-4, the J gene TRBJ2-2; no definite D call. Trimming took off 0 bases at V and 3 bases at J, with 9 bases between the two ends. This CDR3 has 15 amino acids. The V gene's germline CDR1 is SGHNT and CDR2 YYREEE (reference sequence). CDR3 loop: CASSLAGSHTGELFF. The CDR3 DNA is TGTGCCAGCAGCTTGGCCGGGTCCCACACCGGGGAGCTGTTTTTT.

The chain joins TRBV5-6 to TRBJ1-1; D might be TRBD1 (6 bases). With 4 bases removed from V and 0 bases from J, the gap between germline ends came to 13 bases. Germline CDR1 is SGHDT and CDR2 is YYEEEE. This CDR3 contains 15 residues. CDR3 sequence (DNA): TGTGCCAGCAGCGGGGCCGGGACACTGAACACTGAAGCTTTCTTT. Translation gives CASSGAGTLNTEAFF.

The CDR3 here is CASSLSGEETQYF. CDR3 nucleotides: TGTGCCAGCAGTTTATCCGGGGAGGAGACCCAGTACTTC. The chain links TRBV12-3 or TRBV12-4 to TRBJ2-5; D is perhaps TRBD2 (5 bases). The V end was cut by 2 bases, the J end by 5 bases, with 9 bases between. CDR3 length: 13 residues.

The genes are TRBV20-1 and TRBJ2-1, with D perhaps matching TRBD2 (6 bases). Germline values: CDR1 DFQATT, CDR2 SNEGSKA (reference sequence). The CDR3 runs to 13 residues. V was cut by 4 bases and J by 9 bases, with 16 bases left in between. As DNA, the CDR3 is TGCAGTGCTACGGGACTCCGAGGTAGTGAGCAGTTCTTC. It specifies CSATGLRGSEQFF.

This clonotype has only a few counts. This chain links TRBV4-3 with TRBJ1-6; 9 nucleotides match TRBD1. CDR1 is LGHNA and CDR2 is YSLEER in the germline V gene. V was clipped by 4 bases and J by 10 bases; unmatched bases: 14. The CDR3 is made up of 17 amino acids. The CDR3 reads CASSPDAGTGFRSPLHF. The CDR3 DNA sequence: TGCGCCAGCAGCCCAGACGCCGGGACAGGGTTCCGGTCACCCCTCCACTTT.

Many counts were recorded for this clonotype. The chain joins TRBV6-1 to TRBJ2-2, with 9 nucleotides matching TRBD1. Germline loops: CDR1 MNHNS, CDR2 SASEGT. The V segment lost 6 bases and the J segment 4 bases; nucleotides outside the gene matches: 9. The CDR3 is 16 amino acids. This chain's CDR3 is CASSTGTGSSTGELFF. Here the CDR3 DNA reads TGTGCCAGCAGCACCGGGACAGGGTCGTCCACCGGGGAGCTGTTTTTT.

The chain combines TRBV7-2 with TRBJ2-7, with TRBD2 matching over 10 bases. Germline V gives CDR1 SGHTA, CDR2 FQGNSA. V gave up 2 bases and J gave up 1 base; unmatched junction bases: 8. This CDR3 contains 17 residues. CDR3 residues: CASSLLAGGANSYEQYF. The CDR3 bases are TGTGCCAGCAGCTTATTAGCGGGGGGAGCCAATTCCTACGAGCAGTACTTC.

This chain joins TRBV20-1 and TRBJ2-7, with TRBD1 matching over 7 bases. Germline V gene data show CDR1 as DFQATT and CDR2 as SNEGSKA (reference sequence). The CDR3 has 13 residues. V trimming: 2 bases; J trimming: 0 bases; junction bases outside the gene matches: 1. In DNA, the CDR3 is TGCAGTGCTAGACGGGACAGCTCCTACGAGCAGTACTTC. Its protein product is CSARRDSSYEQYF.

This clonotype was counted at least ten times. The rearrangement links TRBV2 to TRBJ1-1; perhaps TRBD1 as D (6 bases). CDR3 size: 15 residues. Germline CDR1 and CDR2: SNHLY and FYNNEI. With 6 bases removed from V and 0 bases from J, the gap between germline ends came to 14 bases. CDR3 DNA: TGTGCCAGCAGCTCCGGGAGGGGGATGAACACTGAAGCTTTCTTT. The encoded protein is CASSSGRGMNTEAFF.

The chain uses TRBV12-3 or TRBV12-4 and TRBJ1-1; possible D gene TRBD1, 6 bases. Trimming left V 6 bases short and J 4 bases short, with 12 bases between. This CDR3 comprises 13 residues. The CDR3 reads CASRPTGITEAFF. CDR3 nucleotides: TGTGCCAGCAGGCCTACAGGGATCACTGAAGCTTTCTTT.

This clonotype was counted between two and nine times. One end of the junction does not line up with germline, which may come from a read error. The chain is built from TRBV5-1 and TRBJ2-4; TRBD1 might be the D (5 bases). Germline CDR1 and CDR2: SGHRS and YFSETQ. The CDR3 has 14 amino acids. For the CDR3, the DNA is TGCGGCAGCAGCTTGGGGCCAACCGAAAACATTCAGTACTTC. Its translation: CGSSLGPTENIQYF.

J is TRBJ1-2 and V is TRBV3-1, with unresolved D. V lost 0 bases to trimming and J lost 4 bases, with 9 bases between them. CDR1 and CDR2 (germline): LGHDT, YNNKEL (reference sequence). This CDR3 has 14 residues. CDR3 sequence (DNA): TGTGCCAGCAGCCAAGATCGGCGGAGCTATGGCTACACCTTC. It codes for CASSQDRRSYGYTF.

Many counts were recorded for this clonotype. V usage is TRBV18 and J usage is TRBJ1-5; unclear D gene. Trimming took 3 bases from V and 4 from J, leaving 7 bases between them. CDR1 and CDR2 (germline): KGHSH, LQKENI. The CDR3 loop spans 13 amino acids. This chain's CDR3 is CASSPGENQPQHF. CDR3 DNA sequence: TGTGCCAGCTCACCGGGAGAAAATCAGCCCCAGCATTTT.

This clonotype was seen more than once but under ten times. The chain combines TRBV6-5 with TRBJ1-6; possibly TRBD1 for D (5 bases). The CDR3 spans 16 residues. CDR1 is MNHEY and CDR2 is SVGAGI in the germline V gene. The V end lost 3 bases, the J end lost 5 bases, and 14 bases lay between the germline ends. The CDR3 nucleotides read TGTGCCAGCAGTTATTGGTCCCCGGGGGATAATTCACCCCTCCACTTT. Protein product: CASSYWSPGDNSPLHF.

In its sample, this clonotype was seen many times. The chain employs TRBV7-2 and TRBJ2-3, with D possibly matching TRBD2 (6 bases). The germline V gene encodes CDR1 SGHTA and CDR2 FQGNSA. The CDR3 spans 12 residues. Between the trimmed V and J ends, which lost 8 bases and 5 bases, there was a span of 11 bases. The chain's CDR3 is CASSLTRDTQYF. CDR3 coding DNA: TGTGCCAGCTCCCTGACTAGAGATACGCAGTATTTT.

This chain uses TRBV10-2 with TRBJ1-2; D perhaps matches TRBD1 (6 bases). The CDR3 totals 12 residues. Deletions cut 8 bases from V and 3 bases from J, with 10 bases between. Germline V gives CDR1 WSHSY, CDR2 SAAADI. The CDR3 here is CASQQGDYGYTF. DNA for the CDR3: TGCGCCAGCCAACAGGGCGACTATGGCTACACCTTC.

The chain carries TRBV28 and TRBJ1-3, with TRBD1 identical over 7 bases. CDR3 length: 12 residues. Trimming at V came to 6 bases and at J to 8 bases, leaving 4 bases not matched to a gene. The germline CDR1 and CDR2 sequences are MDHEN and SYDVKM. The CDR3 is CASRQGRHTIYF. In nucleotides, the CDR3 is TGTGCCAGCAGACAGGGGCGGCACACCATATATTTT. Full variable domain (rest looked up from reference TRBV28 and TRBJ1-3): DVKVTQSSRYLVKRTGEKVFLECVQDMDHENMFWYRQDPGLGLRLIYFSYDVKMKEKGDIPEGYSVSREKKERFSLILESASTNQTSMYLCASRQGRHTIYFGEGSWLTVV.

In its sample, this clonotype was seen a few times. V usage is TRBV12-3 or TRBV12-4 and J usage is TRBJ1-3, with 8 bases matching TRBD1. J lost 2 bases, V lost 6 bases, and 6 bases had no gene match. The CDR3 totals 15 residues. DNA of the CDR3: TGTGCCAGCAGGCCCTCAGGGGGCCCTGGAAACACCATATATTTT. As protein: CASRPSGGPGNTIYF.